This TCR beta chain was sequenced in a study of T cells in narcolepsy (dated by TCRdb to between 2018 and 2020). Background on the whole study: Patients with narcolepsy type 1 or type 2 (NT1, NT2) were enrolled in the study together with healthy control donors. To look for autoreactive T cells in narcolepsy patients that target self-antigens of hypocretin neurons (hypocretin, TRIB2), the study used TCR Vbeta sequencing to follow clonotypes in blood and CSF. General conclusions and limits of the study: No sequences matching autoreactive T cell clones were contained in some blood memory CD4+ repertoires from patients and controls. Numbers of sequenced blood memory CD4+ clonotypes were comparable, averaging approximately 42,000 in patients and 30,000 to 35,000 in controls. According to the report, autoreactive clonotypes were detected serially in the blood of the same patients and of different patients, but not in healthy controls. Plots that compared CSF and blood CD4+ T cell clonotypes from the same patient highlighted HCRT-specific and TRIB2-specific autoreactive clonotypes.

Libraries were constructed by the immunoSEQ multiplex PCR assay. TCRdb provides this immuneACCESS table in a form limited to in-frame rearrangements. Some clones are lacking; in checked studies, under half of them reflect an unresolved V gene, and why the rest are absent is not known. This sample comprises about 30,000 clones, approximately 83% of them detected only once. Jointly, the top ten make up about 0.84% of the sample. The table lists this clone with a count of one. Its antigen is unknown. No base qualities exist here, and no much larger clone lies one base off it. V is reduced by 3 bases and J by 5 bases, leaving a spacing of 13 bases between them. Spanning cysteine to phenylalanine, the CDR3 consists of 15 amino acids. Only the CDR3 DNA stays, 45 bases, in frame from base 1. From the germline V gene (reference sequence), CDR1 is LNHDA and CDR2 is SQIVND. Memory CD4+ T cells were sorted ex vivo from peripheral blood of narcolepsy patients and healthy controls for TCR Vbeta sequencing.

The V gene is TRBV19 and the J gene is TRBJ2-2, with the D gene call left open. Material: CD45RA- memory CD4+ T cells from PBMCs. Read against the paper, the sample's cell subset or site label means: memory T cells sorted ex vivo from peripheral blood. The TCR originated in a human donor with narcolepsy. The CDR3 reads as follows: CASSMGSLGTGELFF. The nucleotide sequence is given as TGTGCCAGTAGTATGGGGTCCCTGGGAACCGGGGAGCTGTTTTTT.